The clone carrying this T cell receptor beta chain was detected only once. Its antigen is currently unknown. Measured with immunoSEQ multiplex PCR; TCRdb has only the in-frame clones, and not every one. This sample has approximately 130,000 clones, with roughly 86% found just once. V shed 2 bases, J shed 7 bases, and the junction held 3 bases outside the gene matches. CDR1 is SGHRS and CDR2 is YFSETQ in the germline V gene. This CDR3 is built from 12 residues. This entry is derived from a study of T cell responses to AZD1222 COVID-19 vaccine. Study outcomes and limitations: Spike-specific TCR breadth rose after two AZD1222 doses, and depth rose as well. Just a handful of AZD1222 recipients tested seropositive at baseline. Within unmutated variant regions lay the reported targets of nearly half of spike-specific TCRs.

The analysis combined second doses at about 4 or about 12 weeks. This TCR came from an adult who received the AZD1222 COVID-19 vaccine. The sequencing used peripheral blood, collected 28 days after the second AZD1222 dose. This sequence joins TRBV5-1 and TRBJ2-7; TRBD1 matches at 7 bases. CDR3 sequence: CASSLNRGEQYF. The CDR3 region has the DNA TGCGCCAGCAGCTTAAACAGGGGTGAGCAGTACTTC.